The subject of this entry is one T cell receptor (beta chain). This sample is part of a study of OX40 agonist ivuxolimab in advanced cancers. Overall study context: Patients received ivuxolimab, an intravenous treatment, every 2 weeks at 0.01 to 10 mg/kg. Participants could have had prior anti-PD-1, anti-PD-L1 or anti-CTLA-4 therapy, and roughly 39% had some.

Patients with autoimmune history or systemic immunosuppression were excluded. Germline V CDR1 and CDR2: SGHTA, FQGTGA. Trimming left V 5 bases short and J 6 bases short, with 20 bases between. This CDR3 contains 16 residues. Repertoires were generated with immunoSEQ multiplex PCR, while TCRdb's copy carries only in-frame clones and drops some. The sample shows 70,000 to 85,000 clones, 84% of them seen only once. This TCR came from an adult with an advanced solid tumor such as melanoma, head and neck, liver or kidney cancer. The sequences come from CD4+ or CD8+ T cells sorted from blood, collected in a trial of the OX40 agonist ivuxolimab. The gene calls are TRBV7-3 and TRBJ2-1, with a tentative D call TRBD2 (5 bases). This chain's CDR3 is CASSRQRSGIANEQFF. CDR3 DNA sequence: TGTGCCAGCAGCCGTCAAAGATCCGGGATTGCCAATGAGCAGTTCTTC.